This T cell receptor (beta chain) comes out of a study of response to subunit inactivated influenza vaccine. Turning to this clonotype: Its antigen is unidentified.

TCRdb re-derived calls from the RT-PCR reads in MiXCR, one entry per CDR3 protein. This sample carries approximately 680,000 distinct CDR3 sequences, 15% to 17% of them seen once, and the ten largest clones take approximately 10%. From germline, CDR1 is DFQATT and CDR2 SNEGSKA (reference sequence). The ends were cut back, 6 bases at V and 1 base at J, with 13 bases in the middle. The CDR3 spans 14 residues. Study conclusions and caveats: That few new T cells are recruited by each seasonal influenza vaccination was the authors' suggestion.

The sample here was PBMCs from blood, taken 11 to 12 days after vaccination. The chain combines TRBV20-1 with TRBJ2-1; D not resolved. This clonotype originated in a man aged 45 to 65 who received an inactivated influenza vaccine. The DNA for the CDR3 is TGCAGTGCGAGCCGGGCGCTTTCCTACAATGAGCAGTTCTTC. Translated, it gives CSASRALSYNEQFF.